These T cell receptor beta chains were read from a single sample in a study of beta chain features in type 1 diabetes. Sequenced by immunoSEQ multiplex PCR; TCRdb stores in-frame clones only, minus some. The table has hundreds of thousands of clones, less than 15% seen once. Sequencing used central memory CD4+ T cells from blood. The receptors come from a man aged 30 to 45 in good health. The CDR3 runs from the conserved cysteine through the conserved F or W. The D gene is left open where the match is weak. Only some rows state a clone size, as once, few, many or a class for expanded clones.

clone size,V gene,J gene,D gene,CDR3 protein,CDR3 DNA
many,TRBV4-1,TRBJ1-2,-,CASSPRGGVNYGYTF,TGCGCCAGCAGCCCCCGCGGCGGGGTAAACTATGGCTACACCTTC
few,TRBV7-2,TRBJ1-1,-,CASSLNGKEAFF,TGTGCCAGCAGCTTAAATGGCAAGGAAGCTTTCTTT
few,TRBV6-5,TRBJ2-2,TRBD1,CASSRNRGLGELFF,TGTGCCAGCAGCAGAAACAGGGGGCTCGGGGAGCTGTTTTTT
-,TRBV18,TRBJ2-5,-,CASSANSEETQYF,TGTGCCAGCTCAGCGAACTCGGAAGAGACCCAGTACTTC
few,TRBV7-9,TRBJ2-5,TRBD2,CASSRRRLAGGETQYF,TGCGCCAGCAGCCGTCGTAGACTAGCGGGGGGCGAGACCCAGTACTTC
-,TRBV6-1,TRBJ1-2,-,CASSHRDNYGYTF,TGTGCCAGCAGTCACCGGGACAACTATGGCTACACCTTC
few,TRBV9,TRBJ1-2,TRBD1,CASSVNRGTVDGYTF,TGTGCCAGCAGCGTAAACAGGGGAACTGTCGATGGCTACACCTTC
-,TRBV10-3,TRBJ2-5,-,CASSRQGMTQYF,TGTGCCAGCAGCCGGCAGGGTATGACCCAGTACTTC
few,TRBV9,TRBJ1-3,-,CASSFDSRSGNTIYF,TGTGCCAGCAGCTTTGACAGCCGCTCTGGAAACACCATATATTTT
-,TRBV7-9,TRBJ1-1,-,CASSQQGWTEAFF,TGTGCCAGCAGCCAACAGGGTTGGACTGAAGCTTTCTTT